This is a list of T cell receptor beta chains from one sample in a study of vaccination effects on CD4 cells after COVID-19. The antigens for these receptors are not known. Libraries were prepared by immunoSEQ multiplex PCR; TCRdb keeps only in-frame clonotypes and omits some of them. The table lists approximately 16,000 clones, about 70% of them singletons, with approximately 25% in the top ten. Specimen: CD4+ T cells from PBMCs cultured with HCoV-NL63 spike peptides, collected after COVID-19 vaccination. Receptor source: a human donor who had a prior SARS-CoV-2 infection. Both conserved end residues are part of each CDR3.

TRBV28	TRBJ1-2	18	CASSPTSPLVPGAYGYTF
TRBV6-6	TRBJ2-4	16	CASRGPARLAKNIQYF
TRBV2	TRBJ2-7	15	CASSEWQASVSEQYF
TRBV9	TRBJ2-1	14	CASGGAGLYNEQFF
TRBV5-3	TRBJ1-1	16	CARSLVRRLMNTEAFF
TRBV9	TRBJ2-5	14	CASSSRTGPETQYF
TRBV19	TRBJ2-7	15	CASSSRLAGPSEQYF
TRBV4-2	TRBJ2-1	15	CASTQRSDSYNEQFF
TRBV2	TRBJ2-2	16	CASRETGGAFTGELFF
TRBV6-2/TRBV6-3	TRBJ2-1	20	CASSYSQGGGLRSDYNEQFF
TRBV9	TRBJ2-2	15	CASSVFAENTGELFF
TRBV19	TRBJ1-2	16	CASSPPGAGPSYGYTF
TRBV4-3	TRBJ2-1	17	CASSQDRTSGSYNEQFF
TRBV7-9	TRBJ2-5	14	CASSFTIAGETQYF
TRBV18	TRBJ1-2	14	CASSPEGQGSRYTF
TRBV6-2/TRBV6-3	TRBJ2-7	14	CASSYSLSEFEQYF
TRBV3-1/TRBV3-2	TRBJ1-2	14	CASSQDSSGYGYTF
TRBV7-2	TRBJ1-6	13	CASSLVQNSPLHF
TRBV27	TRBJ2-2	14	CASRFSRNTGELFF
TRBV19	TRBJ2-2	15	CASRDYTRGTGELFF
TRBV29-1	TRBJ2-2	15	CSVAAGVTNTGELFF
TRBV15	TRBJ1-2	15	CATRARDSSDYGYTF
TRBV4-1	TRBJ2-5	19	CASSRDGDGERGGRETQYF
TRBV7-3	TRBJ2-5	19	CASSEPPATSGKRLETQYF
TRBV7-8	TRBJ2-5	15	CASSFLRGGQETQYF
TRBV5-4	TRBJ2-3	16	CASSHGLAGSTDTQYF
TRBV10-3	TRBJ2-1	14	CAISEGLGPNEQFF
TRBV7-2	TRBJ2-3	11	CASSLSYTQYF
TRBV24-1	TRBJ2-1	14	CATSGGGRYNEQFF
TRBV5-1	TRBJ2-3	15	CASSLIQGNTDTQYF
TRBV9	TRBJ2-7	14	CASSVVPDRGEQYF
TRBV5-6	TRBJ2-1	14	CASSLTTGTPKEFF
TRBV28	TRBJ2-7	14	CASSPLAGAEEQYF
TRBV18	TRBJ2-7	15	CASSPDSPSSYEQYF
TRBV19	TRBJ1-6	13	CASSMGYNSPLHF
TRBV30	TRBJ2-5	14	CAWSVHWKGETQYF
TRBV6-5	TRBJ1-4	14	CASSPTATNEKLFF
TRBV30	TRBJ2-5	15	CAWSVHGGIRETQYF
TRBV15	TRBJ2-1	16	CATSRGRGISYNEQFF
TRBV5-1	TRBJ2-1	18	CASSLGLAGTLGRDEQFF
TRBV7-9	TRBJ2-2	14	CASSAPRETGELFF
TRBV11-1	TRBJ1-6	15	CASSLGTANNSPLHF
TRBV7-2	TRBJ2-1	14	CASSLALAYNEQFF
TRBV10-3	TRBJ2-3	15	CAISDEGRGKDTQYF
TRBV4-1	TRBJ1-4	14	CASSQDRDNEKLFF
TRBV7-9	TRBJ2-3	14	CASSSGTSADTQYF
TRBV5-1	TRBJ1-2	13	CASSLGDSYGYTF
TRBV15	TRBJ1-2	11	CATSREGGYTF
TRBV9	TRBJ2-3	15	CASSPDARDTDTQYF
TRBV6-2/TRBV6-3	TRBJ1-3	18	CASSYSRRGQKSGNTIYF
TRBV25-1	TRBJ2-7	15	CASSEGLADVYEQYF